Each of the 21 T cell receptor beta chains below was sequenced from the same sample in a study of blood T cell repertoires in COVID-19 (dated by TCRdb to 2018 to 2021). The method behind the library was the immunoSEQ multiplex PCR assay. The source is immuneACCESS, and TCRdb retained only in-frame sequences with V and J called. Part of the clones is not carried over; for the studies checked, unresolved V genes explain less than half of this, and the remainder is unexplained. Counted in this sample were about 160,000 clones; 85% of them appeared once. The ten most abundant clones make up about 3% of the sample. Sequenced input: peripheral blood. The receptors derive from a human donor with acute or convalescent COVID-19. The donor label of this sample is uncertain.

CDR3 amino acids: CASSPPGVSNQPQHF. In nucleotides, the CDR3 is TGTGCCAGCTCACCCCCCGGGGTTAGCAATCAGCCCCAGCATTTT. The rearrangement links TRBV18 to TRBJ1-5; D is unresolved. Looked up from germline, CDR1 is KGHSH and CDR2 is LQKENI. The CDR3 extends over 15 amino acids. The V end lost 3 bases, the J end lost 0 bases, and 9 bases lay between the germline ends.

The chain couples TRBV3-1 (or the pseudogene TRBV3-2) to TRBJ1-5, with TRBD1 as a possible D gene (6 bases). V was shortened by 3 bases and J by 7 bases, with 13 bases between the two germline ends. Germline values: CDR1 LGHDT, CDR2 YNNKEL (reference sequence). This CDR3 has 14 amino acids. The CDR3: CASSQDSTEQPQHF. CDR3 DNA: TGTGCCAGCAGCCAGGACAGCACCGAGCAGCCCCAGCATTTT.

This chain links TRBV7-6 with TRBJ2-5; D may be TRBD1 (5 bases). Germline V gives CDR1 SGHVS, CDR2 FNYEAQ. Deletions cut 3 bases from V and 1 base from J, with 12 bases between. CDR3 length: 15 residues. The CDR3 sequence is CASSFRSDSQETQYF. In DNA, the CDR3 is TGTGCCAGCAGCTTTAGGAGTGACAGCCAAGAGACCCAGTACTTC.

This chain joins TRBV6-2 or TRBV6-3 and TRBJ2-3, with a weak D call TRBD2 (7 bases). V was pared by 2 bases and J by 5 bases, with 14 bases between. The germline gives CDR1 MNHEY, CDR2 SVGEGT. This CDR3 has 15 amino acids. The CDR3 region has the DNA TGTGCCAGCAGTTACGGGGGGGCCTTTATAGATACGCAGTATTTT. Translated, it gives CASSYGGAFIDTQYF.

This clone was found once. The chain employs TRBV11-3 and TRBJ2-7, with TRBD2 identical over 7 bases. This CDR3 spans 17 amino acids. Trimming took 5 bases from V and 4 from J; bases not matched to a gene: 17. The V gene's germline CDR1 is SGHNT and CDR2 YENEEA. The CDR3 here is CASSPHGPHAGVYEQYF. For the CDR3, the DNA is TGTGCCAGCAGCCCCCACGGACCCCACGCGGGGGTTTACGAGCAGTACTTC.

The rearrangement links TRBV2 to TRBJ2-5; a weak D match, TRBD1 (6 bases). This CDR3 spans 18 amino acids. V lost 5 bases and J 1 base, leaving 23 bases between the germline ends. CDR1 and CDR2 from the germline V gene are SNHLY and FYNNEI. CDR3 amino acids: CASSLISGTRNFQETQYF. CDR3 DNA sequence: TGTGCCAGCAGTCTTATCTCCGGGACAAGGAATTTCCAAGAGACCCAGTACTTC.

J is TRBJ1-2 and V is TRBV19, with 9 bases matching TRBD1. The CDR3 sequence is 15 residues long. The V segment lost 5 bases and the J segment 2 bases; nucleotides outside the gene matches: 6. CDR1 and CDR2 from the germline V gene are LNHDA and SQIVND (reference sequence). The CDR3 region is CASSLQGAPNYGYTF. In DNA, the CDR3 is TGTGCCAGTAGTTTACAGGGGGCGCCCAACTATGGCTACACCTTC.

The chain couples TRBV9 to TRBJ1-1, with 7 bases lining up with TRBD1. The V segment lost 3 bases and the J segment 3 bases; nucleotides outside the gene matches: 8. There are 15 residues in the CDR3. Germline values: CDR1 SGDLS, CDR2 YYNGEE. The chain's CDR3 is CASSERTGEDTEAFF. For the CDR3, the DNA is TGTGCCAGCAGCGAACGGACAGGAGAGGACACTGAAGCTTTCTTT.

The chain employs TRBV20-1 and TRBJ2-7; tentatively, D is TRBD1 (5 bases). This CDR3 has 11 residues. V was pared by 7 bases and J by 5 bases, with 12 bases between. Germline V CDR1 and CDR2: DFQATT, SNEGSKA (reference sequence). The CDR3 loop reads CSVRAGHEQYF. For the CDR3, the DNA is TGCAGTGTCAGGGCAGGGCACGAGCAGTACTTC.

The chain has TRBV3-1 (or the pseudogene TRBV3-2) and TRBJ1-5; D is unresolved. The V gene's germline CDR1 is LGHDT and CDR2 YNNKEL (reference sequence). This CDR3 has 13 residues. V lost 1 base, J lost 6 bases, and 7 bases lay in between. The CDR3, as DNA: TGTGCCAGCAGCCAAGGACATAGTCAGCCCCAGCATTTT. It codes for CASSQGHSQPQHF.

V usage is TRBV2 and J usage is TRBJ2-3; D possibly corresponds to TRBD2 (5 bases). The V and J ends lost 4 bases and 1 base respectively, with 18 bases between them. Germline assignment: CDR1 SNHLY and CDR2 FYNNEI. The CDR3 has 17 amino acids. CDR3 DNA sequence: TGTGCCAGCAGTGGACGGCGGGCTAGCTATGGCACAGATACGCAGTATTTT. Translation gives CASSGRRASYGTDTQYF.

The genes are TRBV7-9 and TRBJ2-7, with TRBD1 matching 8 bases. This CDR3 is 15 amino acids long. V lost 1 base, J lost 4 bases, and 6 bases stayed unmatched. Germline V gene sequence: CDR1 SEHNR, CDR2 FQNEAQ (reference sequence). The CDR3 DNA is TGTGCCAGCAGCTTAGTTCTGGACAGGGAGTACGAGCAGTACTTC. Its translation is CASSLVLDREYEQYF.

The chain joins TRBV7-9 to TRBJ1-1; TRBD1 is a possible D gene (6 bases). The V gene lost 1 base and the J gene lost 7 bases, with 10 bases spanning the gap. Germline loops: CDR1 SEHNR, CDR2 FQNEAQ (reference sequence). This CDR3 comprises 13 residues. CDR3 in DNA: TGTGCCAGCAGCTTAGAACAGGGAGTTGAAGCTTTCTTT. This codes for CASSLEQGVEAFF.

This CDR3 reads CSAYRVEQFF. DNA for the CDR3: TGCAGTGCCTACAGGGTTGAGCAGTTCTTC. This chain connects TRBV20-1 to TRBJ2-1, with a tentative D call TRBD1 (6 bases). The germline CDR1 and CDR2 sequences are DFQATT and SNEGSKA (reference sequence). The CDR3 runs 10 residues. Trimming removed 6 bases from V and 9 bases from J, with 9 bases in between.

This rearrangement joins TRBV7-2 to TRBJ2-3; 11 bases are shared with TRBD2. This CDR3 contains 17 residues. Germline CDR1 SGHTA, CDR2 FQGNSA. The V gene end was trimmed by 3 bases and the J gene end by 0 bases; junction bases not matched to a gene: 5. DNA of the CDR3: TGTGCCAGCAGCTTGACTAGCGGGGCCTCTAGCACAGATACGCAGTATTTT. As protein: CASSLTSGASSTDTQYF.

The chain recombines TRBV19 with TRBJ1-1; weak D call: TRBD1 (5 bases). Germline V gene data show CDR1 as LNHDA and CDR2 as SQIVND (reference sequence). With 7 bases removed from V and 0 bases from J, the gap between germline ends came to 18 bases. The CDR3 totals 16 residues. The CDR3 coding sequence is TGTGCCAGTAAAGGGCAGGGTAAAGGGATGAACACTGAAGCTTTCTTT. Translated: CASKGQGKGMNTEAFF. Together with reference TRBV19 and TRBJ1-1, the CDR3 gives the full variable domain: DGGITQSPKYLFRKEGQNVTLSCEQNLNHDAMYWYRQDPGQGLRLIYYSQIVNDFQKGDIAEGYSVSREKKESFPLTVTSAQKNPTAFYLCASKGQGKGMNTEAFFGQGTRLTVV.

This clone was observed a single time. The chain has TRBV28 and TRBJ1-4; weak D call: TRBD1 (5 bases). Trimming pared 2 bases from V and 8 bases from J, leaving 12 bases between. Germline V gene lookup returns CDR1 MDHEN and CDR2 SYDVKM. CDR3 size: 14 residues. CDR3 bases: TGTGCCAGCAGTTTAGGGGCAGGTCCCGAAAAACTGTTTTTT. Its protein product is CASSLGAGPEKLFF.

The gene calls are TRBV7-8 and TRBJ2-5, with TRBD2 as a possible D gene (6 bases). This CDR3 is built from 15 residues. Germline CDR1 is SGHVS and CDR2 is FQNEAQ. With 1 base removed from V and 0 bases from J, the gap between germline ends came to 9 bases. In DNA, the CDR3 is TGTGCCAGCAGCTTAGGGGACTGGTACCAAGAGACCCAGTACTTC. It yields the protein CASSLGDWYQETQYF.

V is TRBV12-3 or TRBV12-4 and J is TRBJ1-2, with TRBD1 identical over 7 bases. CDR3 size: 12 residues. After removal of 3 bases from V and 7 bases from J, the junction contained 2 bases not matched to a gene. CDR3 loop: CASSLTGPGYTF. The CDR3 DNA reads as TGTGCCAGCAGTTTGACAGGGCCTGGCTACACCTTC.

This chain joins TRBV6-6 and TRBJ2-2; 7 bases are shared with TRBD1. The CDR3 has 15 amino acids. J gave up 1 base and V 6 bases, and 5 bases lay outside the gene matches. Germline CDR1 MNHNY, CDR2 SVGAGI (reference sequence). The CDR3 loop is CASRTGTENTGELFF. The CDR3 DNA follows: TGTGCCAGCAGAACCGGGACAGAGAACACCGGGGAGCTGTTTTTT.

The rearrangement uses TRBV7-9 and TRBJ2-2; perhaps TRBD1 as D (6 bases). Deletions cut 4 bases from V and 6 bases from J, with 15 bases between. The length of the CDR3 is 15 residues. Germline lookup yields CDR1 SEHNR and CDR2 FQNEAQ (reference sequence). The CDR3 region is CASSSHRVEAGELFF. The CDR3 region has the DNA TGTGCCAGCAGCTCCCACAGGGTTGAGGCCGGGGAGCTGTTTTTT. The full variable domain, completed using reference TRBV7-9 and TRBJ2-2, is DTGVSQNPRHKITKRGQNVTFRCDPISEHNRLYWYRQTLGQGPEFLTYFQNEAQLEKSRLLSDRFSAERPKGSFSTLEIQRTEQGDSAMYLCASSSHRVEAGELFFGEGSRLTVL.